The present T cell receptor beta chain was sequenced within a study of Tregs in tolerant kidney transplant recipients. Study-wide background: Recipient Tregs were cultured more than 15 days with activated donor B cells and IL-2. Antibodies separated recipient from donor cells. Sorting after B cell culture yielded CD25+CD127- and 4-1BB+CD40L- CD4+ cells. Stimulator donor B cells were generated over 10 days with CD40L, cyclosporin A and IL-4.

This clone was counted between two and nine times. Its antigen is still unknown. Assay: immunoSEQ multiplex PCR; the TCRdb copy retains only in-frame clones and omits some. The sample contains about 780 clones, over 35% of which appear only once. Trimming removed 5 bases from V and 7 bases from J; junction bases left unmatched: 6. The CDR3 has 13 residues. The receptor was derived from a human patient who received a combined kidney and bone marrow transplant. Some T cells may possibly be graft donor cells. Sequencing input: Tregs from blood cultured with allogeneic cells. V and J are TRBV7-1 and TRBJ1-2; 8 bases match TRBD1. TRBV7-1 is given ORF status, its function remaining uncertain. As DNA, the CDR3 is TGTGCCAGCAGCCGACAGGGGCTGTTTGGCTACACCTTC. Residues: CASSRQGLFGYTF.